This passage covers 6 T cell receptor beta chains from one sample sequenced in a study of shared clonotypes between healthy human individuals. The assay was immunoSEQ multiplex PCR, and TCRdb's table has in-frame clones only and misses some. Of more than 450,000 clones detected, about four fifths appear once; the ten largest clones hold roughly 13%. Sequencing was performed on PBMCs. The receptors stem from a woman in her 40s in good health. Some clones in this sample may be carry-over from other donors' samples.

The chain employs TRBV30 and TRBJ2-7, with 9 bases aligning to TRBD1. CDR1 is GTSNPN and CDR2 is SVGIG in the germline V gene (reference sequence). Trimming cost V 0 bases and J 6 bases; bases outside gene matches: 12. The CDR3 sequence is 16 residues long. The CDR3 bases are TGTGCCTGGAGTGTGTCCCGGGACAGGGTTTTATCCGAGCAGTACTTC. Its protein product is CAWSVSRDRVLSEQYF.

The table lists this clone with a count of one. The chain has TRBV9 and TRBJ2-3; 7 nucleotides agree with TRBD1. J was trimmed by 0 bases and V by 3 bases; bases with no gene match: 4. This CDR3 has 15 residues. The germline V gene has CDR1 SGDLS and CDR2 YYNGEE. This chain's CDR3 is CASSGTGGSTDTQYF. The CDR3 bases are TGTGCCAGCAGCGGGACAGGCGGAAGCACAGATACGCAGTATTTT. Drawing the rest from reference TRBV9 and TRBJ2-3, the complete variable domain is DSGVTQTPKHLITATGQRVTLRCSPRSGDLSVYWYQQSLDQGLQFLIQYYNGEERAKGNILERFSAQQFPDLHSELNLSSLELGDSALYFCASSGTGGSTDTQYFGPGTRLTVL.

The rearrangement links TRBV27 to TRBJ2-2; D gene uncertain. This CDR3 contains 13 residues. V lost 5 bases and J 0 bases, leaving 4 bases between the germline ends. Germline V lookup: CDR1 MNHEY, CDR2 SMNVEV (reference sequence). The DNA of the CDR3 is TGTGCCAGCAGTCGGACGAACACCGGGGAGCTGTTTTTT. It is translated as CASSRTNTGELFF.

The table lists this clone with a count of one. The chain is built from TRBV6-5 and TRBJ2-5; D is possibly TRBD2 (6 bases). The CDR3 extends over 13 amino acids. Germline V lookup: CDR1 MNHEY, CDR2 SVGAGI. With 5 bases removed from V and 7 bases from J, the gap between germline ends came to 14 bases. CDR3 sequence reads: CASSTWGVGTQYF. The CDR3 coding sequence is TGTGCCAGCAGTACGTGGGGGGTCGGGACCCAGTACTTC.

The gene calls are TRBV14 and TRBJ1-1; 7 bases align to TRBD1. V trimming: 1 base; J trimming: 3 bases; junction bases outside the gene matches: 5. Germline CDR1 and CDR2: SGHDN and FVKESK. CDR3 length: 15 amino acids. CDR3 residues: CASSQGYRGDTEAFF. The CDR3 DNA reads as TGTGCCAGCAGCCAAGGTTACAGGGGTGACACTGAAGCTTTCTTT.

There are a few counts of this clone. The V gene is TRBV2, the J gene TRBJ1-1; D ambiguous. The germline V and J ends were trimmed by 6 bases and 0 bases, with 8 bases remaining between them. Per the germline V gene, CDR1 is SNHLY and CDR2 is FYNNEI. The CDR3 contains 13 residues. The CDR3 coding sequence is TGTGCCAGCAGCCCAGATATGAACACTGAAGCTTTCTTT. Translated, it gives CASSPDMNTEAFF.